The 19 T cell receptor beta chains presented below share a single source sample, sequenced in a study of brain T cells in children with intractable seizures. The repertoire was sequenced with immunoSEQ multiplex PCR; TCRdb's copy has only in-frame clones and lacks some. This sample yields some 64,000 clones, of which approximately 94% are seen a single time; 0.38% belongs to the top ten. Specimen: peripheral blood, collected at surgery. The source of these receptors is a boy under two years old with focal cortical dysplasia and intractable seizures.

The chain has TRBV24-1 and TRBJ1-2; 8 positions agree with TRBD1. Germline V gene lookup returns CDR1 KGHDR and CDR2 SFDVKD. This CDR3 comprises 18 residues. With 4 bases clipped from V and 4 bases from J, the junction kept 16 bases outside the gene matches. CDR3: CATSDSGTGSRKAYGYTF. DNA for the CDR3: TGTGCCACCAGTGACTCCGGGACAGGTTCTCGAAAGGCCTATGGCTACACCTTC.

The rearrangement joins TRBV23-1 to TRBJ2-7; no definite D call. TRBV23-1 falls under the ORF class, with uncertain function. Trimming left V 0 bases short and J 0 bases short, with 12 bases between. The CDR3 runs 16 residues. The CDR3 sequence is CASSQSSTGRSYEQYF. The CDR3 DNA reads TGCGCCAGCAGTCAATCGTCAACGGGCCGCTCCTACGAGCAGTACTTC.

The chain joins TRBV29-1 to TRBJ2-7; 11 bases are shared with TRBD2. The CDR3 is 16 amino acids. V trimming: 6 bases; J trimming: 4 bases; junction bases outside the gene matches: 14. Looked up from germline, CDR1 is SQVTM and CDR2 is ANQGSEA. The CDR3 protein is CSVEGLADQKTYEQYF. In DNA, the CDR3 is TGCAGCGTAGAGGGACTAGCGGATCAGAAAACTTACGAGCAGTACTTC.

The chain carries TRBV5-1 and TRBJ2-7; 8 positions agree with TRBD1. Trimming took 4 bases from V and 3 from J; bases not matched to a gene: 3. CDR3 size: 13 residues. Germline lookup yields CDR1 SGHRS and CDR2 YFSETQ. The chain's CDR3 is CASSRDRSYEQYF. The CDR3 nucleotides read TGCGCCAGCAGCCGGGACAGGAGCTACGAGCAGTACTTC.

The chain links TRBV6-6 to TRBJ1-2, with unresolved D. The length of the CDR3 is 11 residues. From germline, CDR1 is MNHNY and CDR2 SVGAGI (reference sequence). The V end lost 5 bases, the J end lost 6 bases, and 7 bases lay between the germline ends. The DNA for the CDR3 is TGTGCCAGCAGTCAAGAAAATGGCTACACCTTC. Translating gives CASSQENGYTF.

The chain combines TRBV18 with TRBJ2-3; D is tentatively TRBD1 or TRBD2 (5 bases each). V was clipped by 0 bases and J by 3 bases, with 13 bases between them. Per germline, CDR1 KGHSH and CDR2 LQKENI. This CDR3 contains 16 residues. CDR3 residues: CASSPPVEGPTDTQYF. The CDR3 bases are TGTGCCAGCTCACCACCCGTCGAGGGGCCAACAGATACGCAGTATTTT.

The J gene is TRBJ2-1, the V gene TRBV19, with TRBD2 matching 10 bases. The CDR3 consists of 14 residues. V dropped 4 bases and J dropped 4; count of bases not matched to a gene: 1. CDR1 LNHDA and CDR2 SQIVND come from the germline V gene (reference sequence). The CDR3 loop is CASSSSGGYNEQFF. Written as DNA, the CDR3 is TGTGCCAGTAGTAGTAGCGGGGGGTACAATGAGCAGTTCTTC.

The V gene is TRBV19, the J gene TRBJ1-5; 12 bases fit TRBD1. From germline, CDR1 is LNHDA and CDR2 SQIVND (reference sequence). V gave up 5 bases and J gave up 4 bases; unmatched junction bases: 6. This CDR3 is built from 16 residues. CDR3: CASSPGDRGLNQPQHF. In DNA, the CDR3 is TGTGCCAGTAGTCCCGGGGACAGGGGGCTGAATCAGCCCCAGCATTTT.

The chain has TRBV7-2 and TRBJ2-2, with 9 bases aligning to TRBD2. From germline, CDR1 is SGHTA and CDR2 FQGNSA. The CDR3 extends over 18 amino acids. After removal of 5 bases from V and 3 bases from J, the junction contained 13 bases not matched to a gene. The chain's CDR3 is CASSAGGGGAWDTGELFF. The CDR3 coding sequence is TGTGCCAGCAGCGCCGGCGGCGGGGGGGCCTGGGACACCGGGGAGCTGTTTTTT.

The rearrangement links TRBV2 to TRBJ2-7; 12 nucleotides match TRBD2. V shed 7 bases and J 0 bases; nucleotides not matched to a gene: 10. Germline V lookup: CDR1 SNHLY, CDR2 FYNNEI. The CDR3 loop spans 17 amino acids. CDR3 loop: CASTILAGGFDSYEQYF. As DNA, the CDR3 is TGTGCCAGCACCATACTAGCGGGGGGCTTCGACTCCTACGAGCAGTACTTC.

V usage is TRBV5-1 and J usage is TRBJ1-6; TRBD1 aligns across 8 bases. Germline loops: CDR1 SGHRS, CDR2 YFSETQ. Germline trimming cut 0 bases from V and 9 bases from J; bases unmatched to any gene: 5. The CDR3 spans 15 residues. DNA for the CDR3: TGCGCCAGCAGCTTGGGGCAGGGGGCGGTTTCACCCCTCCACTTT. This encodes CASSLGQGAVSPLHF.

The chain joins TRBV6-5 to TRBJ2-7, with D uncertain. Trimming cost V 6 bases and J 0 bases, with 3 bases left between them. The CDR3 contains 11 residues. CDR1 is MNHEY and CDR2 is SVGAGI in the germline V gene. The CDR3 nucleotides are TGTGCCAGCAGCAACTCCTACGAGCAGTACTTC. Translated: CASSNSYEQYF.

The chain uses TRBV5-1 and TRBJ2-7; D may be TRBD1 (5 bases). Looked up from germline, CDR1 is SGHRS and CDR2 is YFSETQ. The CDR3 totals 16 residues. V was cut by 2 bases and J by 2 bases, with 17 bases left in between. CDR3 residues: CASSLAPQGRAYEQYF. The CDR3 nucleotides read TGCGCCAGCAGCTTAGCCCCCCAGGGCAGGGCCTACGAGCAGTACTTC.

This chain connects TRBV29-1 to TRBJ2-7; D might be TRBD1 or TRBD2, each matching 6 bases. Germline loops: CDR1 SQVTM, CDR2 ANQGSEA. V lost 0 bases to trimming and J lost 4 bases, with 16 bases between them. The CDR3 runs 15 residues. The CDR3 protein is CSVEDVQGGFYEQYF. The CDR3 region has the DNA TGCAGCGTTGAAGATGTACAGGGAGGTTTTTACGAGCAGTACTTC.

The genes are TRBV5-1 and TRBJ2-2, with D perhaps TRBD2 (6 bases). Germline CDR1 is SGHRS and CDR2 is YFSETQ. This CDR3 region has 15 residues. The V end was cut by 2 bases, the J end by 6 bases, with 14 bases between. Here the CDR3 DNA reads TGCGCCAGCAGCTTAATTTTCAGGGAGGCCGGGGAGCTGTTTTTT. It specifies CASSLIFREAGELFF.

CDR3 in amino acids: CASSHTPRERAYGYTF. CDR3 DNA sequence: TGTGCCAGCAGCCACACCCCCCGGGAGAGGGCCTATGGCTACACCTTC. J is TRBJ1-2 and V is TRBV4-2; D is unclear. The V gene lost 3 bases and the J gene lost 4 bases, with 18 bases spanning the gap. Germline-derived CDR1 and CDR2 are LGHNA and YNFKEQ. This CDR3 region has 16 residues.

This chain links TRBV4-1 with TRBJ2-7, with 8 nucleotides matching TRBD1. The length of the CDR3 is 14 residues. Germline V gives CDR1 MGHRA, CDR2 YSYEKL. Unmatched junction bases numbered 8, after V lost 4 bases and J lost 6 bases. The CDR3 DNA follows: TGCGCCAGCAGCCCTGTGGACAGGGATTCCGAGCAGTACTTC. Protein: CASSPVDRDSEQYF.

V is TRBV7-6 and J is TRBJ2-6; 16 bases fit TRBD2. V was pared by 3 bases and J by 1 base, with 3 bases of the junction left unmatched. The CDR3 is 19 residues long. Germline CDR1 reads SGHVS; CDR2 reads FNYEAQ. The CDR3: CASSLGLAGGGSGANVLTF. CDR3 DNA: TGTGCCAGCAGCTTGGGACTAGCGGGAGGGGGTTCTGGGGCCAACGTCCTGACTTTC.

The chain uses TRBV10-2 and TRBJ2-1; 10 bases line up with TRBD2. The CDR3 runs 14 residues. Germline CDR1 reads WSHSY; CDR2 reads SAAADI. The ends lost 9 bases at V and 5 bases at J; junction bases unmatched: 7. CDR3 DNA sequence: TGCGCCAGTACACAGGGACTAGCGAACAATGAGCAGTTCTTC. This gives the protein CASTQGLANNEQFF.